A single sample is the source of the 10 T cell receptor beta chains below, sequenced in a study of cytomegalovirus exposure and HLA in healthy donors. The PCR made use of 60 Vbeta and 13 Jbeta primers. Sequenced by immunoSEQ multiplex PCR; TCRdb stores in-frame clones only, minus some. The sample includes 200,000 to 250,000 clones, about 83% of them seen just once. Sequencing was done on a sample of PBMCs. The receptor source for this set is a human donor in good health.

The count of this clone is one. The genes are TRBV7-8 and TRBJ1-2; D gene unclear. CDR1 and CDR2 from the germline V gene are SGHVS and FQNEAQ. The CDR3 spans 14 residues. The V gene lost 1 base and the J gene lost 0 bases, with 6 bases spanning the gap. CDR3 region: CASSLVLANYGYTF. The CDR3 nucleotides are TGTGCCAGCAGCTTAGTGTTAGCTAACTATGGCTACACCTTC.

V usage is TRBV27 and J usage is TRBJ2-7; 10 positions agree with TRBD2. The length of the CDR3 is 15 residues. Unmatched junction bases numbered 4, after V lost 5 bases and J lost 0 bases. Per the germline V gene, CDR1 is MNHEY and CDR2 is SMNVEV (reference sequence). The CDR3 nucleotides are TGTGCCAGCAGTCTCAGCGGGAGGGCCTCCTACGAGCAGTACTTC. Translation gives CASSLSGRASYEQYF.

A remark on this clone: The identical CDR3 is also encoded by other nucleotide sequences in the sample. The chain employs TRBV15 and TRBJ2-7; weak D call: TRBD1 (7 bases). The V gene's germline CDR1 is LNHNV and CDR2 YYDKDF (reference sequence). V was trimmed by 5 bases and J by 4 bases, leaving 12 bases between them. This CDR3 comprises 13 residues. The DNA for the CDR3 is TGTGCCACCAGCGGTCAGGGGGGTTACGAGCAGTACTTC. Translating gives CATSGQGGYEQYF.

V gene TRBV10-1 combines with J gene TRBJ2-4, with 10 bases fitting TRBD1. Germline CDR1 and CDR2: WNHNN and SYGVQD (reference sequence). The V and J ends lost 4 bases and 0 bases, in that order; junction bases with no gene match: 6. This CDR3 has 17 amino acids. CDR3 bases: TGCGCCAGCAGTGTGGGGACAGGGGATCTAGCCAAAAACATTCAGTACTTC. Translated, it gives CASSVGTGDLAKNIQYF.

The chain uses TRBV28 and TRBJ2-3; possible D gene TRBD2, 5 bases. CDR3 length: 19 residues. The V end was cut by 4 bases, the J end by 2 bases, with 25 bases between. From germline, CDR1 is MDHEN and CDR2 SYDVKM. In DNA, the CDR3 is TGTGCCAGCAGTTCGACACCGGGGAGCCAAGTTCATTACACAGATACGCAGTATTTT. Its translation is CASSSTPGSQVHYTDTQYF.

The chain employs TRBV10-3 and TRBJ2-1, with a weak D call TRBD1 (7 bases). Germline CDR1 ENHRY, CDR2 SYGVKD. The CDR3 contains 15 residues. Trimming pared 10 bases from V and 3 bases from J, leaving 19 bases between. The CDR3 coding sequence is TGTGCCACCTCACTGGAGGGGGCCGACTACAATGAGCAGTTCTTC. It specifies CATSLEGADYNEQFF.

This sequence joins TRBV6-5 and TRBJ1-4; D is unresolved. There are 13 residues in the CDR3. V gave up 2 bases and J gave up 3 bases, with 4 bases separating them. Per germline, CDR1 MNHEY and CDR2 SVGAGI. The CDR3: CASSYTPNEKLFF. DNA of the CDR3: TGTGCCAGCAGTTACACACCTAATGAAAAACTGTTTTTT.

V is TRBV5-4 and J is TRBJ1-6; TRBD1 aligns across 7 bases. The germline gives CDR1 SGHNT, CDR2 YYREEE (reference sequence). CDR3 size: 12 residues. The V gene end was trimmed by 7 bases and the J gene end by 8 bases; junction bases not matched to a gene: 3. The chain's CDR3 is CASGQADSPLHF. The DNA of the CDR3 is TGTGCCAGCGGACAGGCCGATTCACCCCTCCACTTT. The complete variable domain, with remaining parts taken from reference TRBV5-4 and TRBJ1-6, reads ETGVTQSPTHLIKTRGQQVTLRCSSQSGHNTVSWYQQALGQGPQFIFQYYREEENGRGNFPPRFSGLQFPNYSSELNVNALELDDSALYLCASGQADSPLHFGNGTRLTVT.

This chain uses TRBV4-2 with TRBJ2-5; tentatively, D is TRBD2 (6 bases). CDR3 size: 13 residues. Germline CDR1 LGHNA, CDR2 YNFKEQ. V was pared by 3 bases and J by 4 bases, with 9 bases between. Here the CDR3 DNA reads TGTGCCAGCAGCCACCCGGAGGGAGAGACCCAGTACTTC. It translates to CASSHPEGETQYF.

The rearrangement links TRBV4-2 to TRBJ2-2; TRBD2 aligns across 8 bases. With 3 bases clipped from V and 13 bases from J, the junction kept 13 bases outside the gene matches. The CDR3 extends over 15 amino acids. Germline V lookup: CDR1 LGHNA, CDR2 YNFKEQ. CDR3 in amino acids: CASSQSLLAGNTLFF. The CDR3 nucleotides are TGTGCCAGCAGCCAGAGCTTGTTAGCGGGAAATACGCTGTTTTTT.